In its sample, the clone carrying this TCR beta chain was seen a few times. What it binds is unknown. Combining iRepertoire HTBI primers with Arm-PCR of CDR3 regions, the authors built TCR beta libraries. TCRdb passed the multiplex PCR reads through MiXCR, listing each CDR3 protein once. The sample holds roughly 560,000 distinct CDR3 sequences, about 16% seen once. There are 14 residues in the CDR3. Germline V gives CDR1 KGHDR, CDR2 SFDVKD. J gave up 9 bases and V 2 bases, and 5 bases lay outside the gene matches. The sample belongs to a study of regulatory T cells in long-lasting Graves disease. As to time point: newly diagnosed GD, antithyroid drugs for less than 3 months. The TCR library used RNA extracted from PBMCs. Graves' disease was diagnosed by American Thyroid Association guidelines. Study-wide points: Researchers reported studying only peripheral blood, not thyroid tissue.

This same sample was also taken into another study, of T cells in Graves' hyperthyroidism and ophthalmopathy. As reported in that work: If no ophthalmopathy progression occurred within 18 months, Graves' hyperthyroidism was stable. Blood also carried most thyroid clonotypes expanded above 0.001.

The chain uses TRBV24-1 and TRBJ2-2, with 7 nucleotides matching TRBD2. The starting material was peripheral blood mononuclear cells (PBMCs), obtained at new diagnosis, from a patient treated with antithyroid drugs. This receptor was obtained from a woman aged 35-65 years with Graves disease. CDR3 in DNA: TGTGCCACCAGTGATTGGGGGGGACCCAGGGAGCTGTTTTTT. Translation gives CATSDWGGPRELFF.